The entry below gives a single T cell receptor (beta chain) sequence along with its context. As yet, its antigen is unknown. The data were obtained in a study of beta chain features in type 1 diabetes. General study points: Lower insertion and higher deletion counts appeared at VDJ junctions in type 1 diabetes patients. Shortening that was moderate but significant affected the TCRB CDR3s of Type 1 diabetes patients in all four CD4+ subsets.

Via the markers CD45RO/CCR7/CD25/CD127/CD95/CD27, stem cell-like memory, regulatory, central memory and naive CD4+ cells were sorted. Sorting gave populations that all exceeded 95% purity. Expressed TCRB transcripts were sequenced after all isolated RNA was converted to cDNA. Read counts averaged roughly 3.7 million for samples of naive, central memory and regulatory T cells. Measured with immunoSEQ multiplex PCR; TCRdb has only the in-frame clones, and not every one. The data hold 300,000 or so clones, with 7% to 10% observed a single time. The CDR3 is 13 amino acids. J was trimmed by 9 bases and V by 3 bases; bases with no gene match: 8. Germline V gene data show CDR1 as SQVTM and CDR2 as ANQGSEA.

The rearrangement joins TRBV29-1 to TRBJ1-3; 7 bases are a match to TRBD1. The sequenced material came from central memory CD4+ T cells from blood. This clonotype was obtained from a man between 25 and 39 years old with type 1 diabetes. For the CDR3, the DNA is TGCAGCGTTGAGGGTCCAGGGGGTAGCACCATATATTTT. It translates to CSVEGPGGSTIYF.